This TCR beta chain was identified during a study of identical twins. The CDR3 has 14 residues. V lost 5 bases to trimming and J lost 4 bases, with 12 bases between them. Germline loops: CDR1 MNHEY, CDR2 SVGEGT. TCRdb reanalysed the 5' RACE reads using MiXCR and keeps one entry per CDR3 protein. The table records about 340,000 distinct CDR3 sequences, 12% of them present only once. The sample holds many counts of this clonotype. Its matching antigen is unknown. Findings of the study overall: Its conclusions, products of cross-sectional statistical analysis, did not come from following the same donors. While abundant cord blood beta clonotypes carried fewer insertions, memory repertoires showed no such pattern. Models underestimated TCR alpha sharing (out-of-frame) in monozygotic twins. When twins shared out-of-frame alpha sequences, those sequences had excess low generation probability.

The same specimen was also included in a second study, on yellow fever vaccine responses in identical twins.

Material for sequencing was CD8+ T cells sorted from blood. The chain has TRBV6-2 or TRBV6-3 and TRBJ2-1; D may correspond to TRBD1 or TRBD2 (6 bases each). This clonotype was sampled from a woman between 18 and 30 years old in good health. CDR3 bases: TGTGCCAGCAGTCGGGGGCAGGGTTACAATGAGCAGTTCTTC. Its protein is CASSRGQGYNEQFF.